A selection of T cell receptor beta chains follows, all from one sample in a study of blood T cells in healthy people across ages. TCRdb re-analysed the 5' RACE reads in MiXCR, keeping a single row per CDR3 protein. The sample comprises 1.5 million to 2 million distinct CDR3 sequences, roughly 52% of which are singletons, and 2.1% rests with the top ten. The sequenced sample was blood. Receptors were obtained from a woman aged 40 to 49 in good health. CDR3s include the opening cysteine and the closing phenylalanine or tryptophan. The D gene is left open where the match is weak. A clone size is listed for some rows: how often the clone was seen (once, few, many), or a class if it is expanded.

J,size,V,D,CDR3,DNA
TRBJ1-1,NA,TRBV20-1,NA,CSASPTGLNTEAFF,TGCAGTGCTAGTCCTACAGGGCTGAACACTGAAGCTTTCTTT
TRBJ2-7,NA,TRBV9,NA,CASSFQVAGAYNEQYF,TGTGCCAGCAGCTTCCAGGTGGCAGGCGCCTACAATGAGCAGTACTTC
TRBJ2-7,NA,TRBV5-1,NA,CARQPHSYEQYF,TGCGCCAGACAGCCCCACTCCTACGAGCAGTACTTC
TRBJ2-1,few,TRBV29-1,NA,CSVSTSPYNEQFF,TGCAGCGTTTCCACTAGCCCCTACAATGAGCAGTTCTTC
TRBJ2-7,many,TRBV4-1,NA,CASSQEAETYEQYF,TGCGCCAGCAGCCAAGAGGCGGAAACTTACGAGCAGTACTTC
TRBJ2-1,NA,TRBV15,NA,CATSRDTPEQFF,TGTGCCACCAGCAGAGATACCCCTGAGCAGTTCTTC
TRBJ1-1,NA,TRBV3-1,NA,CASSHFPGGRNTEAFF,TGTGCCAGCAGCCATTTCCCAGGAGGACGGAACACTGAAGCTTTCTTT
TRBJ2-5,NA,TRBV4-2,TRBD2,CASSQDLGGEKTQYF,TGTGCCAGCAGCCAAGATCTGGGGGGGGAAAAGACCCAGTACTTC
TRBJ2-3,many,TRBV20-1,TRBD2,CSAPSGGSTDTQYF,TGCAGTGCTCCTAGCGGGGGTAGCACAGATACGCAGTATTTT
TRBJ2-1,NA,TRBV6-6,TRBD1,CALPGQAPHVYEQFF,TGTGCGCTACCGGGACAGGCTCCCCACGTCTACGAGCAGTTCTTC
TRBJ2-1,few,TRBV20-1,NA,CSAGEGEQFF,TGCAGTGCTGGCGAGGGTGAGCAGTTCTTC
TRBJ2-1,few,TRBV6-2/TRBV6-3,NA,CASYGLGYRQDEQFF,TGTGCCAGTTACGGGCTAGGTTATCGTCAAGATGAGCAGTTCTTC
TRBJ2-1,NA,TRBV7-2,NA,CASSRRGDHEQFF,TGTGCCAGCAGCCGCCGAGGGGACCATGAGCAGTTCTTC
TRBJ2-4,few,TRBV2,NA,CASSEGSLAKNIQYF,TGTGCCAGCAGTGAAGGGTCTTTAGCCAAAAACATTCAGTACTTC
TRBJ1-5,few,TRBV10-3,NA,CAIKADSGNQPQHF,TGTGCCATCAAAGCGGACAGTGGCAATCAGCCCCAGCATTTT
TRBJ2-3,NA,TRBV6-2/TRBV6-3,NA,CAGSYSTGWSDTDTQYF,TGTGCCGGCAGTTACTCAACAGGGTGGTCGGACACAGATACGCAGTATTTT
TRBJ1-1,NA,TRBV29-1,NA,CSLSGQGPNTEAFF,TGCAGCCTCAGCGGCCAGGGACCGAACACTGAAGCTTTCTTT
TRBJ2-1,NA,TRBV24-1,NA,CATSDPGPDNNEQFF,TGTGCCACCAGTGATCCGGGTCCGGACAACAATGAGCAGTTCTTC
TRBJ1-2,NA,TRBV5-1,NA,CASSPRGGSRVDYGYTF,TGCGCCAGCAGCCCCCGAGGAGGTAGTAGGGTCGACTATGGCTACACCTTC
TRBJ2-5,NA,TRBV12-3/TRBV12-4,NA,CASRRSGSQETQYF,TGTGCCAGCCGTCGGAGCGGATCACAAGAGACCCAGTACTTC
TRBJ2-7,NA,TRBV15,TRBD1,CATSRDADRAYEQYF,TGTGCCACCAGCAGAGATGCGGACAGGGCCTACGAGCAGTACTTC
TRBJ2-5,NA,TRBV7-9,TRBD2,CASSPRTSGGANEQYF,TGTGCCAGCAGCCCCCGGACTAGCGGGGGGGCGAATGAGCAGTACTTC
TRBJ2-5,NA,TRBV2,TRBD1,CASSEGQGWQETQYF,TGTGCCAGCAGTGAGGGACAGGGCTGGCAAGAGACCCAGTACTTC
TRBJ1-4,NA,TRBV6-6,TRBD1,CASSYPTGGGEKLFF,TGTGCCAGCAGTTACCCCACAGGGGGCGGCGAAAAACTGTTTTTT
TRBJ2-5,many,TRBV15,NA,CATSRDIGEETQYF,TGTGCCACCAGCAGAGACATCGGCGAAGAGACCCAGTACTTC
TRBJ2-5,NA,TRBV20-1,TRBD2,CSAETSGGLGETQYF,TGCAGTGCTGAAACTAGCGGGGGTCTAGGAGAGACCCAGTACTTC
TRBJ2-2,NA,TRBV24-1,NA,CATSETGELFF,TGTGCCACCAGTGAAACCGGGGAGCTGTTTTTT
TRBJ2-5,once,TRBV28,NA,CASSLQSASDRTKYF,TGTGCCAGCAGTTTACAAAGTGCCTCGGACAGAACCAAGTACTTC
TRBJ2-5,NA,TRBV4-3,NA,CASSPTVQDYQETQYF,TGCGCCAGCAGCCCAACAGTACAGGACTATCAAGAGACCCAGTACTTC
TRBJ2-5,NA,TRBV3-1,NA,CASRQSLGGPLATQYF,TGTGCCAGCAGACAAAGTCTTGGGGGACCATTGGCGACCCAGTACTTC
TRBJ2-3,few,TRBV20-1,TRBD2,CSAHTSGDSTDTQYF,TGCAGTGCGCACACTAGCGGGGACAGCACAGATACGCAGTATTTT
TRBJ1-2,NA,TRBV12-3/TRBV12-4,NA,CASSSLGLLTGYTF,TGTGCCAGCAGTTCCCTAGGGCTCCTAACTGGCTACACCTTC
TRBJ1-2,NA,TRBV6-5,NA,CASSYGTLLANYGYTF,TGTGCCAGCAGTTACGGGACACTGCTAGCTAACTATGGCTACACCTTC
TRBJ2-1,NA,TRBV5-5,NA,CASSPLEGSGGGSQFF,TGTGCCAGCAGCCCCCTTGAAGGTAGCGGAGGTGGGTCGCAGTTCTTC
TRBJ2-5,NA,TRBV6-5,NA,CASSYSIVLRTPQETQYF,TGTGCCAGCAGTTACTCGATCGTCTTAAGGACTCCTCAAGAGACCCAGTACTTC
TRBJ2-5,NA,TRBV7-7,TRBD2,CASQLAGGPLETQYF,TGTGCTAGTCAGTTAGCGGGGGGGCCTCTGGAGACCCAGTACTTC
TRBJ2-7,NA,TRBV20-1,NA,CSARVGPQGSEQYF,TGCAGTGCTAGAGTAGGGCCACAAGGGAGCGAGCAGTACTTC
TRBJ2-1,NA,TRBV7-2,NA,CASSLLSRSVNEQFF,TGTGCCAGCAGCTTATTGTCCAGATCCGTCAATGAGCAGTTCTTC
TRBJ2-1,many,TRBV20-1,TRBD1,CSAPPRIRDRGYEEQFF,TGCAGTGCGCCACCTAGAATTCGGGACAGGGGATATGAAGAGCAGTTCTTC
TRBJ2-1,few,TRBV5-1,TRBD1,CASRLWSTDRGSYNEQFF,TGCGCCAGCAGATTGTGGAGTACGGACAGGGGCTCCTACAATGAGCAGTTCTTC
TRBJ1-2,NA,TRBV19,NA,CASSGSGIFYGYTF,TGTGCCAGTAGTGGGTCCGGGATCTTCTATGGCTACACCTTC
TRBJ2-1,once,TRBV18,TRBD2,CASSGLAWSEQFF,TGTGCCAGCTCGGGACTAGCTTGGAGTGAGCAGTTCTTC
TRBJ2-7,NA,TRBV20-1,NA,CSARGTPGEQYF,TGCAGTGCTAGGGGGACGCCGGGAGAGCAGTACTTC
TRBJ2-1,few,TRBV5-5,NA,CASSKRGHNEQFF,TGTGCCAGCAGCAAACGAGGGCACAATGAGCAGTTCTTC
TRBJ2-3,few,TRBV7-2,NA,CASTSGGQDTDTQYF,TGTGCCAGCACCTCCGGGGGGCAAGACACAGATACGCAGTATTTT
TRBJ2-7,few,TRBV20-1,TRBD2,CSARRGGFYEQYF,TGCAGTGCTAGGCGGGGGGGATTCTACGAGCAGTACTTC
TRBJ2-7,once,TRBV27,TRBD1,CASSHRTGSPVYNEQYF,TGTGCCAGCAGTCATCGGACAGGGAGTCCGGTATACAATGAGCAGTACTTC
TRBJ1-2,once,TRBV12-3/TRBV12-4,TRBD1,CASRRRGQGRNYGYTF,TGTGCTAGCAGGCGGAGAGGACAGGGACGCAACTATGGCTACACCTTC
TRBJ2-1,NA,TRBV6-2/TRBV6-3,TRBD2,CASSSSGGPQDEQFF,TGTGCCAGCAGTTCTAGCGGGGGTCCCCAGGATGAGCAGTTCTTC
TRBJ2-7,few,TRBV6-5,NA,CASARADSRRREQYF,TGTGCCAGCGCTAGGGCCGACAGCAGAAGACGCGAGCAGTACTTC
TRBJ2-1,few,TRBV6-2/TRBV6-3,NA,CASISSGWDPNNEQFF,TGTGCCAGCATTTCCTCGGGATGGGATCCTAACAATGAGCAGTTCTTC
TRBJ2-5,few,TRBV10-3,TRBD2,CAISESTSGGLQETQYF,TGTGCCATCAGTGAGTCGACTAGCGGGGGACTCCAAGAGACCCAGTACTTC
TRBJ1-1,NA,TRBV6-6,NA,CASSYEWGKGNTEAFF,TGTGCCAGCAGTTACGAGTGGGGCAAGGGGAACACTGAAGCTTTCTTT
TRBJ1-2,once,TRBV20-1,NA,CSARSGCGYTF,TGCAGTGCTAGATCCGGCTGTGGCTACACCTTC
TRBJ2-1,few,TRBV7-2,TRBD2,CASSLGLAKLFNEQFF,TGTGCCAGCAGCTTAGGACTAGCAAAGTTATTCAATGAGCAGTTCTTC
TRBJ1-2,few,TRBV4-3,NA,CASSQVRGALNYGYTF,TGCGCCAGCAGCCAAGTCCGGGGGGCCTTAAACTATGGCTACACCTTC
TRBJ2-7,NA,TRBV10-1,TRBD1,CASSDTGTGKNEQYF,TGCGCCAGCAGCGATACCGGGACAGGGAAAAACGAGCAGTACTTC
TRBJ2-1,NA,TRBV3-1,TRBD2,CASSQDMGLAGRSSYNEQFF,TGTGCCAGCAGCCAAGATATGGGACTAGCGGGGAGAAGCTCCTACAATGAGCAGTTCTTC
TRBJ1-2,NA,TRBV20-1,NA,CSVGVPASWYGYTF,TGCAGTGTAGGGGTCCCGGCTTCGTGGTATGGCTACACCTTC
TRBJ2-3,few,TRBV27,NA,CASSFQKFTDTQYF,TGTGCCAGCAGTTTCCAGAAATTCACAGATACGCAGTATTTT